What follows are 23 T cell receptor beta chains derived from one specimen sequenced in a study of T-cell reconstitution after alpha-beta-depleted transplantation in children. The library targeted TCRbeta and was prepared with unique molecular identifiers. MiXCR was run by TCRdb on the PCR reads, yielding one entry per CDR3 protein. The sample includes about 980,000 distinct CDR3 sequences, around 30% seen only once; the top ten take 25% to 35%. The sequencing used PBMCs, mostly from graft donor cells, collected 360 days after TCRalphabeta/CD19-depleted stem cell transplant. These receptors all come from a boy in the first two years of life who had a stem cell transplant for SCID, so the T cells may come from the graft donor.

CDR3 DNA: TGTGCCAGCAGCCCAGGGACTAGCGGGGGCCTTCTTCTAGGGGAGACCCAGTACTTC. Its protein product is CASSPGTSGGLLLGETQYF. This sequence joins TRBV7-8 and TRBJ2-5; 14 bases agree with TRBD2. This CDR3 region has 19 residues. Per the germline V gene, CDR1 is SGHVS and CDR2 is FQNEAQ. V lost 5 bases and J lost 5; bases outside the gene matches: 16.

CDR3 protein: CASSPRAQNTGELFF. The CDR3 region has the DNA TGTGCCAGCAGTCCGAGGGCCCAGAACACCGGGGAGCTGTTTTTT. The V call is TRBV27, the J call TRBJ2-2; D may be TRBD2 (5 bases). The CDR3 covers 15 residues. Trimming removed 5 bases from V and 1 base from J, with 11 bases in between. Germline assignment: CDR1 MNHEY and CDR2 SMNVEV (reference sequence).

The gene calls are TRBV6-2 or TRBV6-3 and TRBJ2-7; 7 bases agree with TRBD1. After removal of 7 bases from V and 0 bases from J, the junction contained 6 bases not matched to a gene. Germline CDR1 is MNHEY and CDR2 is SVGEGT. The CDR3 sequence is 14 residues long. As DNA, the CDR3 is TGTGCCAGCATGGCAGGGGGACCCTCCTACGAGCAGTACTTC. It is translated as CASMAGGPSYEQYF.

This rearrangement joins TRBV4-1 to TRBJ2-3; 8 positions agree with TRBD1. There are 15 residues in the CDR3. The ends lost 3 bases at V and 2 bases at J; junction bases unmatched: 4. The germline V gene has CDR1 MGHRA and CDR2 YSYEKL. The CDR3 reads CASSHGQGTTDTQYF. As DNA, the CDR3 is TGCGCCAGCAGCCACGGACAGGGTACCACAGATACGCAGTATTTT.

This clonotype was counted between two and nine times. In nucleotides, the CDR3 is TGTGCCAGCAGCTTACTAACCGTTGGGGCAGTTTCCTCGGGCGAGCAGTACTTC. Translating it yields CASSLLTVGAVSSGEQYF. V is TRBV5-5 and J is TRBJ2-7, with D possibly matching TRBD1 (5 bases). Trimming left V 2 bases short and J 6 bases short, with 27 bases between. There are 18 residues in the CDR3. Germline V lookup: CDR1 SGHKS, CDR2 YYEKEE (reference sequence). The full variable domain, completed using reference TRBV5-5 and TRBJ2-7, is DAGVTQSPTHLIKTRGQQVTLRCSPISGHKSVSWYQQVLGQGPQFIFQYYEKEERGRGNFPDRFSARQFPNYSSELNVNALLLGDSALYLCASSLLTVGAVSSGEQYFGPGTRLTVT.

This clonotype was detected only once. The J gene is TRBJ2-2, the V gene TRBV4-1; 10 bases match TRBD1. The CDR3 length is 16 residues. V lost 2 bases to trimming and J lost 4 bases; unmatched junction nucleotides: 4. The germline gives CDR1 MGHRA, CDR2 YSYEKL. This CDR3 is CASSQPGTGVTGELFF. Written as DNA, the CDR3 is TGCGCCAGCAGCCAACCCGGGACAGGGGTCACCGGGGAGCTGTTTTTT.

This chain uses TRBV3-1 with TRBJ2-2; 9 bases are shared with TRBD1. The V gene end was trimmed by 2 bases and the J gene end by 7 bases; junction bases not matched to a gene: 11. The CDR3 is 17 amino acids. Germline V gives CDR1 LGHDT, CDR2 YNNKEL (reference sequence). This CDR3 reads CASSQRLTGGPNGELFF. The CDR3 bases are TGTGCCAGCAGCCAACGATTGACAGGGGGTCCCAACGGGGAGCTGTTTTTT.

This sequence joins TRBV28 and TRBJ2-4; 11 bases map to TRBD1. Trimming cost V 4 bases and J 5 bases; bases outside gene matches: 7. There are 16 residues in the CDR3. Germline V CDR1 and CDR2: MDHEN, SYDVKM. In DNA form, the CDR3 reads TGTGCCAGCAGTTCCTGGACAGGGGGCAAGGAAAACATTCAGTACTTC. It codes for CASSSWTGGKENIQYF.

This clonotype was counted a few times. V usage is TRBV6-5 and J usage is TRBJ1-6, with D tentatively TRBD1 (6 bases). Trimming cost V 0 bases and J 7 bases, with 10 bases left between them. The CDR3 extends over 15 amino acids. The germline V gene has CDR1 MNHEY and CDR2 SVGAGI. The CDR3 nucleotides are TGTGCCAGCAGTTACTCCGGGGGGGCGAATTCACCCCTCCACTTT. Translation: CASSYSGGANSPLHF.

CDR3 DNA sequence: TGTGCCAGCAGTTACTCGTTTCGGGACACCTCCTACGAGCAGTACTTC. This sequence encodes CASSYSFRDTSYEQYF. V usage is TRBV6-2 or TRBV6-3 and J usage is TRBJ2-7; tentatively, D is TRBD1 (6 bases). Germline-derived CDR1 and CDR2 are MNHEY and SVGEGT. The CDR3 covers 16 residues. The V end was cut by 0 bases, the J end by 0 bases, with 12 bases between.

The chain couples TRBV7-6 to TRBJ1-1, with 7 bases aligning to TRBD1. Germline V gene lookup returns CDR1 SGHVS and CDR2 FNYEAQ. This CDR3 contains 14 residues. With 5 bases clipped from V and 1 base from J, the junction kept 4 bases outside the gene matches. The CDR3 DNA reads as TGTGCCAGCAGCGTAACAGGGGCGAACACTGAAGCTTTCTTT. This codes for CASSVTGANTEAFF. The complete variable domain, with remaining parts taken from reference TRBV7-6 and TRBJ1-1, reads GAGVSQSPRYKVTKRGQDVALRCDPISGHVSLYWYRQALGQGPEFLTYFNYEAQQDKSGLPNDRFSAERPEGSISTLTIQRTEQRDSAMYRCASSVTGANTEAFFGQGTRLTVV.

There are a few counts of this clonotype. The chain couples TRBV24-1 to TRBJ2-7; D not resolved. Trimming left V 2 bases short and J 0 bases short, with 10 bases between. The CDR3 spans 15 residues. Germline V lookup: CDR1 KGHDR, CDR2 SFDVKD. The CDR3 is CATSDSGISSYEQYF. The CDR3, as DNA: TGTGCCACCAGTGATTCTGGGATTAGCTCCTACGAGCAGTACTTC.

This chain uses TRBV20-1 with TRBJ1-1, with D hard to call. Germline CDR1 DFQATT, CDR2 SNEGSKA (reference sequence). Trimming took off 3 bases at V and 1 base at J, with 9 bases between the two ends. CDR3 length: 13 amino acids. CDR3 bases: TGCAGTGCTAGGGGATTTCGGAACACTGAAGCTTTCTTT. It specifies CSARGFRNTEAFF.

This clonotype was detected a few times. The chain has TRBV7-9 and TRBJ2-1; maybe TRBD1 (5 bases). The CDR3 consists of 17 residues. From germline, CDR1 is SEHNR and CDR2 FQNEAQ (reference sequence). With 1 base removed from V and 2 bases from J, the gap between germline ends came to 15 bases. The CDR3, as DNA: TGTGCCAGCAGCTTAGAAGGGGCTAGAGGCACCTACAATGAGCAGTTCTTC. This gives the protein CASSLEGARGTYNEQFF. The full variable domain, in which reference TRBV7-9 and TRBJ2-1 provide the parts outside the CDR3, is DTGVSQNPRHKITKRGQNVTFRCDPISEHNRLYWYRQTLGQGPEFLTYFQNEAQLEKSRLLSDRFSAERPKGSFSTLEIQRTEQGDSAMYLCASSLEGARGTYNEQFFGPGTRLTVL.

This chain links TRBV4-3 with TRBJ2-3; D not resolved. The CDR3 is 16 residues long. The germline CDR1 and CDR2 sequences are LGHNA and YSLEER. Trimming pared 0 bases from V and 7 bases from J, leaving 17 bases between. The CDR3 sequence: CASSQDGETLANTQYF. The DNA for the CDR3 is TGCGCCAGCAGCCAAGATGGGGAAACCTTAGCCAATACGCAGTATTTT.

The chain uses TRBV20-1 and TRBJ2-1, with 8 bases identical to TRBD1. CDR3 size: 14 residues. Germline assignment: CDR1 DFQATT and CDR2 SNEGSKA (reference sequence). As DNA, the CDR3 is TGCAGGGCGGACAGGGATAGCTCCTACAATGAGCAGTTCTTC. The encoded protein is CRADRDSSYNEQFF.

The chain employs TRBV6-1 and TRBJ2-5; maybe TRBD2 (5 bases). The V gene lost 2 bases and the J gene lost 4 bases, with 14 bases spanning the gap. Per germline, CDR1 MNHNS and CDR2 SASEGT. The CDR3 has 15 amino acids. The CDR3 loop reads CASSEKEGIAETQYF. As DNA, the CDR3 is TGTGCCAGCAGTGAAAAAGAGGGAATCGCAGAGACCCAGTACTTC.

This clonotype was seen a few times. The chain links TRBV7-2 to TRBJ2-3; D call uncertain. The V end was cut by 1 base, the J end by 2 bases, with 10 bases between. Germline CDR1 is SGHTA and CDR2 is FQGNSA. The CDR3 totals 15 residues. In DNA, the CDR3 is TGTGCCAGCAGCTTAGAGGCCTACAACACAGATACGCAGTATTTT. It yields the protein CASSLEAYNTDTQYF.

The J gene is TRBJ2-7, the V gene TRBV7-6; 7 bases align to TRBD2. J lost 2 bases, V lost 1 base, and 5 bases had no gene match. The CDR3 has 15 residues. Germline assignment: CDR1 SGHVS and CDR2 FNYEAQ. This CDR3 reads CASSLVAAGPYEQYF. In nucleotides, the CDR3 is TGTGCCAGCAGCTTAGTGGCAGCGGGGCCCTACGAGCAGTACTTC.

This clonotype was counted only a few times. The chain uses TRBV2 and TRBJ1-2; the D is unclear. V shed 7 bases and J shed 4 bases, with 19 bases lying between them. The CDR3 is made up of 15 amino acids. The germline V gene encodes CDR1 SNHLY and CDR2 FYNNEI. The CDR3 loop is CASNAQPTPGYGYTF. The CDR3 DNA reads as TGTGCCAGCAATGCCCAACCTACGCCGGGCTATGGCTACACCTTC.

The gene calls are TRBV5-1 and TRBJ2-1; no clear D gene. CDR3 length: 15 amino acids. Germline lookup yields CDR1 SGHRS and CDR2 YFSETQ. The V end lost 3 bases, the J end lost 2 bases, and 12 bases lay between the germline ends. The CDR3 coding sequence is TGCGCCAGCAGCTCCCCAAGGGCCACCTACAATGAGCAGTTCTTC. Protein: CASSSPRATYNEQFF. Looking up the rest from reference TRBV5-1 and TRBJ2-1 gives the full variable domain: KAGVTQTPRYLIKTRGQQVTLSCSPISGHRSVSWYQQTPGQGLQFLFEYFSETQRNKGNFPGRFSGRQFSNSRSEMNVSTLELGDSALYLCASSSPRATYNEQFFGPGTRLTVL.

The chain joins TRBV11-2 to TRBJ1-6; 7 positions match TRBD1. The J segment lost 0 bases and the V segment lost 2 bases, leaving 4 bases of the junction unmatched. CDR1 is SGHAT, CDR2 FQNNGV, per germline. The CDR3 covers 17 residues. The CDR3: CASSLHRGSSYNSPLHF. CDR3 sequence (DNA): TGTGCCAGCAGCTTACACAGGGGAAGCTCCTATAATTCACCCCTCCACTTT. Full variable domain (remainder filled in from reference TRBV11-2 and TRBJ1-6): EAGVAQSPRYKIIEKRQSVAFWCNPISGHATLYWYQQILGQGPKLLIQFQNNGVVDDSQLPKDRFSAERLKGVDSTLKIQPAKLEDSAVYLCASSLHRGSSYNSPLHFGNGTRLTVT.

V gene TRBV5-1 combines with J gene TRBJ2-3, with 12 nucleotides matching TRBD2. The CDR3 has 18 amino acids. V shed 3 bases, J shed 2 bases, and the junction held 10 bases outside the gene matches. CDR1 is SGHRS, CDR2 YFSETQ, per germline. CDR3 in amino acids: CASSWRPTSGGPTDTQYF. The CDR3 DNA follows: TGCGCCAGCAGCTGGAGGCCGACTAGCGGGGGCCCCACAGATACGCAGTATTTT.